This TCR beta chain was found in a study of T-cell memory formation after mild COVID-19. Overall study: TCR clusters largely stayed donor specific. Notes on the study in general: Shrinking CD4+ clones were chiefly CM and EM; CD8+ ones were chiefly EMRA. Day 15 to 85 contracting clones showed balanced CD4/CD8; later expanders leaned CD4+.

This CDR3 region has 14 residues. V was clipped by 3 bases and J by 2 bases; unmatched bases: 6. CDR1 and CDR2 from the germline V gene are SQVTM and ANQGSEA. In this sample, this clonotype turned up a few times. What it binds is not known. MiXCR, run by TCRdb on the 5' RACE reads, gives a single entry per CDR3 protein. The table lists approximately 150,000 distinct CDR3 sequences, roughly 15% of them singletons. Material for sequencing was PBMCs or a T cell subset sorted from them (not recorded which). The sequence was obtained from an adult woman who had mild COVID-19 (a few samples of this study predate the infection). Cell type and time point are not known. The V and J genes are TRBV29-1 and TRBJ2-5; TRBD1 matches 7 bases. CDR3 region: CSVDRGRGQETQYF. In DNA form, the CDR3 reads TGCAGCGTTGATAGGGGGCGCGGACAAGAGACCCAGTACTTC.